The clone carrying this T cell receptor (beta chain) showed up just once. The record originates from a study of blood T cell repertoires in COVID-19. For the study at large: The samples span acute and convalescent COVID-19 from the United States, Italy and Spain. PBMCs, B-cell-depleted T cells, or T cells were the source of the cDNA or gDNA that made up the material.

CDR3 size: 16 residues. Germline values: CDR1 SEHNR, CDR2 FQNEAQ (reference sequence). Germline trimming cut 5 bases from V and 0 bases from J; bases unmatched to any gene: 5. Using immunoSEQ multiplex PCR, the repertoire was profiled, and TCRdb retains in-frame clones only, with some absent. The table shows tens of thousands of clones, with about nine tenths occurring only once. Sequenced input: peripheral blood. The receptor comes from a man aged 50 or older with active COVID-19. The genes are TRBV7-9 and TRBJ2-3; 10 positions match TRBD1. The CDR3 nucleotides read TGTGCCAGCAGCCCGGGGACAGGGGAGAGCACAGATACGCAGTATTTT. Translated, it gives CASSPGTGESTDTQYF. The entire variable domain, with the rest obtained from reference TRBV7-9 and TRBJ2-3, is as follows: DTGVSQNPRHKITKRGQNVTFRCDPISEHNRLYWYRQTLGQGPEFLTYFQNEAQLEKSRLLSDRFSAERPKGSFSTLEIQRTEQGDSAMYLCASSPGTGESTDTQYFGPGTRLTVL.